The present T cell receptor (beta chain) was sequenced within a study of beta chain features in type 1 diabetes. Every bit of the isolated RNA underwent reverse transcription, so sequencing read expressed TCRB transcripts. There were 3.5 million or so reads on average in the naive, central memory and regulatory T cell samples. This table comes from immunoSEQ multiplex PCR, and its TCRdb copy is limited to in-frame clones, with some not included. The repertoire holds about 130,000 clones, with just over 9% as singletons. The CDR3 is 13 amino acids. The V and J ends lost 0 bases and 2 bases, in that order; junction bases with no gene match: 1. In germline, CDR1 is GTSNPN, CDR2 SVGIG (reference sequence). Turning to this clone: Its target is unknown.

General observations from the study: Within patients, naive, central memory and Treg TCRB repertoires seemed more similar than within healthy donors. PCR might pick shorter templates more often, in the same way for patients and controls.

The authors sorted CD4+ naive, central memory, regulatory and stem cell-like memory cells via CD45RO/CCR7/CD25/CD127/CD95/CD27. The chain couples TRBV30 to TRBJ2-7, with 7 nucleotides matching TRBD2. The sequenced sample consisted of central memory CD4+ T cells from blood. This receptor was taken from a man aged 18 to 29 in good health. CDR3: CAWSVGGAYEQYF. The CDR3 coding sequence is TGTGCCTGGAGTGTGGGGGGGGCCTACGAGCAGTACTTC.